These 21 T cell receptor beta chains were all obtained from the same sample, sequenced in a study of blood T cell repertoires in COVID-19 (TCRdb year 2020). The method behind the library was the immunoSEQ multiplex PCR assay. In TCRdb, the immuneACCESS table is reduced to in-frame sequences with V and J assigned. These tables do not hold every clone; where another copy was compared, an unresolved V gene accounts for under half, and the others remain unexplained. The sample records hundreds of thousands of clones, around 87% of which are singletons. The ten largest clones take up roughly 1.6% of the sample. The sequencing sample was made of PBMCs or T cells enriched from blood (not recorded which). These receptor sequences come from a woman aged 18 to 35 with acute COVID-19.

The V gene is TRBV11-2, the J gene TRBJ1-2, with D tentatively TRBD1 (5 bases). The CDR3 covers 14 residues. Germline V lookup: CDR1 SGHAT, CDR2 FQNNGV. V lost 4 bases, J lost 13 bases, and 22 bases lay in between. CDR3 loop: CASSSRNTGRALTF. CDR3 DNA sequence: TGTGCCAGCAGCTCACGAAACACAGGCAGGGCTCTCACCTTC.

The chain couples TRBV10-1 to TRBJ2-2; tentatively, D is TRBD2 (5 bases). The CDR3 has 14 residues. Germline loops: CDR1 WNHNN, CDR2 SYGVQD (reference sequence). Trimming left V 7 bases short and J 4 bases short, with 13 bases between. Here the CDR3 reads CASNRGRGTGELFF. CDR3 sequence (DNA): TGCGCCAGCAATAGAGGGAGAGGCACCGGGGAGCTGTTTTTT.

The chain recombines TRBV18 with TRBJ2-4; TRBD1 matches 7 bases. Germline trimming cut 1 base from V and 0 bases from J; bases unmatched to any gene: 6. The CDR3 has 17 residues. Germline V gene lookup returns CDR1 KGHSH and CDR2 LQKENI. The chain's CDR3 is CASSPQFQGVAKNIQYF. The CDR3 DNA reads TGTGCCAGCTCACCACAGTTTCAGGGGGTAGCCAAAAACATTCAGTACTTC.

This clone counts as medium-sized. V and J are TRBV5-6 and TRBJ2-1, with unresolved D. The CDR3 consists of 15 residues. CDR1 and CDR2 (germline): SGHDT, YYEEEE. V lost 0 bases, J lost 0 bases, and 7 bases lay in between. This chain's CDR3 is CASSLGSSSYNEQFF. CDR3 bases: TGTGCCAGCAGCTTGGGGTCTAGCTCCTACAATGAGCAGTTCTTC.

This CDR3 reads CSVRRGSADTQYF. CDR3 sequence (DNA): TGCAGCGTTCGACGGGGGAGTGCAGATACGCAGTATTTT. The chain uses TRBV29-1 and TRBJ2-3, with D possibly matching TRBD2 (6 bases). CDR1 and CDR2 from the germline V gene are SQVTM and ANQGSEA. The CDR3 length is 13 residues. V was trimmed by 5 bases and J by 4 bases, leaving 13 bases between them.

The gene calls are TRBV2 and TRBJ2-1, with 10 bases identical to TRBD2. Germline V gene data show CDR1 as SNHLY and CDR2 as FYNNEI. The CDR3 has 16 amino acids. V lost 4 bases, J lost 0 bases, and 3 bases stayed unmatched. The CDR3 DNA reads as TGTGCCAGCAGTGGGACTAGCGGAATCTCCTACAATGAGCAGTTCTTC. Translation gives CASSGTSGISYNEQFF. Drawing the rest from reference TRBV2 and TRBJ2-1, the complete variable domain is EPEVTQTPSHQVTQMGQEVILRCVPISNHLYFYWYRQILGQKVEFLVSFYNNEISEKSEIFDDQFSVERPDGSNFTLKIRSTKLEDSAMYFCASSGTSGISYNEQFFGPGTRLTVL.

The rearrangement uses TRBV15 and TRBJ2-5; TRBD1 matches 8 bases. Germline CDR1 is LNHNV and CDR2 is YYDKDF (reference sequence). V lost 0 bases, J lost 7 bases, and 10 bases stayed unmatched. There are 16 residues in the CDR3. CDR3 amino acids: CATSRDQTGGRGTQYF. CDR3 in DNA: TGTGCCACCAGCAGAGATCAAACAGGGGGACGGGGGACCCAGTACTTC.

A single count supports this clone. The rearrangement uses TRBV5-1 and TRBJ2-2, with 12 bases that match TRBD2. V lost 6 bases to trimming and J lost 3 bases; unmatched junction nucleotides: 3. The CDR3 extends over 15 amino acids. Germline V lookup: CDR1 SGHRS, CDR2 YFSETQ. The CDR3 spells CASIWTSGDTGELFF. The DNA for the CDR3 is TGCGCCAGCATATGGACTAGCGGGGACACCGGGGAGCTGTTTTTT. Complete variable domain (other parts from reference TRBV5-1 and TRBJ2-2): KAGVTQTPRYLIKTRGQQVTLSCSPISGHRSVSWYQQTPGQGLQFLFEYFSETQRNKGNFPGRFSGRQFSNSRSEMNVSTLELGDSALYLCASIWTSGDTGELFFGEGSRLTVL.

The J gene is TRBJ1-3, the V gene TRBV6-5; D possibly corresponds to TRBD1 (6 bases). CDR1 MNHEY and CDR2 SVGAGI come from the germline V gene. V was trimmed by 6 bases and J by 7 bases, leaving 16 bases between them. The CDR3 has 14 amino acids. The CDR3 region has the DNA TGTGCCAGCAGCCCCCCGGGACACGGGAACACCATATATTTT. Encoded protein: CASSPPGHGNTIYF.

The chain uses TRBV4-1 and TRBJ1-1; unclear D gene. Germline lookup yields CDR1 MGHRA and CDR2 YSYEKL. This CDR3 spans 14 amino acids. V lost 2 bases and J lost 5, with 12 bases in between. The CDR3 sequence: CASSQRREETEAFF. The CDR3 DNA follows: TGCGCCAGCAGCCAACGTAGGGAGGAGACTGAAGCTTTCTTT.

This chain connects TRBV6-6 to TRBJ1-6, with TRBD1 as a possible D gene (5 bases). The germline gives CDR1 MNHNY, CDR2 SVGAGI (reference sequence). The V end lost 6 bases, the J end lost 10 bases, and 10 bases lay between the germline ends. The CDR3 spans 12 residues. CDR3: CASRLRQSPLHF. CDR3 nucleotide sequence: TGTGCCAGCAGACTTAGACAGTCACCCCTCCACTTT.

The CDR3 nucleotides are TGCGCCAGCAGTCAGTGGACAGGGGAAGTCCAGCCCCAGCATTTT. This codes for CASSQWTGEVQPQHF. This sequence joins TRBV10-1 and TRBJ1-5; 9 bases align to TRBD1. V shed 5 bases, J shed 7 bases, and the junction held 9 bases outside the gene matches. This CDR3 comprises 15 residues. Germline CDR1 and CDR2: WNHNN and SYGVQD (reference sequence).

The V gene is TRBV7-8, the J gene TRBJ1-5; 8 bases are a match to TRBD1. With V trimmed by 3 bases and J by 7 bases, 8 bases remained unmatched. CDR3 length: 15 residues. CDR1 and CDR2 (germline): SGHVS, FQNEAQ. In nucleotides, the CDR3 is TGTGCCAGCAGCTTCCATGGACAGGGACTCCAGCCCCAGCATTTT. Protein product: CASSFHGQGLQPQHF.

The genes are TRBV5-5 and TRBJ1-2, with 8 bases aligning to TRBD1. V dropped 2 bases and J dropped 7; count of bases not matched to a gene: 13. This CDR3 is built from 16 residues. The germline V gene has CDR1 SGHKS and CDR2 YYEKEE (reference sequence). The CDR3 spells CASSFPQGAQSSGYTF. CDR3 nucleotides: TGTGCCAGCAGCTTCCCCCAGGGGGCTCAGTCTTCTGGCTACACCTTC.

V is TRBV6-6 and J is TRBJ1-6, with D possibly matching TRBD1 (5 bases). The CDR3 is 15 residues long. The V gene lost 7 bases and the J gene lost 9 bases, with 19 bases spanning the gap. Germline values: CDR1 MNHNY, CDR2 SVGAGI (reference sequence). The CDR3 nucleotides are TGTGCCAGCAATAACTACGGGGGGGAAGGTTCACCCCTCCACTTT. Residues: CASNNYGGEGSPLHF.

J is TRBJ2-3 and V is TRBV10-3, with TRBD2 as a possible D gene (6 bases). CDR3 length equals 12 residues. Germline V gene data show CDR1 as ENHRY and CDR2 as SYGVKD. The V gene lost 6 bases and the J gene lost 6 bases, with 10 bases spanning the gap. The CDR3 nucleotides are TGTGCCATCAGAGGTGGGGGGGATACGCAGTATTTT. Protein sequence: CAIRGGGDTQYF.

The CDR3 bases are TGTGCCAGCAGCTGGACGGGACAGTACAATGAGCAGTTCTTC. It encodes CASSWTGQYNEQFF. The rearrangement joins TRBV7-9 to TRBJ2-1, with 7 positions matching TRBD1. Trimming took 4 bases from V and 4 from J; bases not matched to a gene: 4. This CDR3 is built from 14 residues. CDR1 and CDR2 from the germline V gene are SEHNR and FQNEAQ (reference sequence).

This sequence joins TRBV28 and TRBJ2-1, with 7 bases aligning to TRBD1. The CDR3 has 16 residues. Per the germline V gene, CDR1 is MDHEN and CDR2 is SYDVKM. The trim removed 5 bases at V and 4 bases at J, leaving 11 bases unmatched. DNA of the CDR3: TGTGCCAGCAGTCCGACCGGGACAGCAAAGTACAATGAGCAGTTCTTC. It codes for CASSPTGTAKYNEQFF. The full variable domain, completed using reference TRBV28 and TRBJ2-1, is DVKVTQSSRYLVKRTGEKVFLECVQDMDHENMFWYRQDPGLGLRLIYFSYDVKMKEKGDIPEGYSVSREKKERFSLILESASTNQTSMYLCASSPTGTAKYNEQFFGPGTRLTVL.

This sequence joins TRBV10-1 and TRBJ1-6; D not certain. Germline V CDR1 and CDR2: WNHNN, SYGVQD (reference sequence). This CDR3 is 12 amino acids long. Trimming took 8 bases from V and 9 from J, leaving 11 bases between them. CDR3 sequence: CASGDRGSPLHF. CDR3 DNA sequence: TGCGCCAGCGGAGATCGGGGTTCACCCCTCCACTTT.

The chain joins TRBV18 to TRBJ1-2, with 8 nucleotides matching TRBD1. From germline, CDR1 is KGHSH and CDR2 LQKENI. V lost 4 bases to trimming and J lost 3 bases; unmatched junction nucleotides: 10. The CDR3 loop spans 16 amino acids. CDR3 bases: TGTGCCAGCTCACGAAACCAGGGGGCGGTCGACTATGGCTACACCTTC. Protein: CASSRNQGAVDYGYTF.

This chain joins TRBV7-2 and TRBJ2-1, with TRBD2 identical over 10 bases. Germline-derived CDR1 and CDR2 are SGHTA and FQGNSA. After removal of 1 base from V and 2 bases from J, the junction contained 2 bases not matched to a gene. The CDR3 has 16 residues. DNA of the CDR3: TGTGCCAGCAGCTTAGTGGGGACTAGCGCCTACAATGAGCAGTTCTTC. It encodes CASSLVGTSAYNEQFF.